This TCR beta chain was retrieved from a study of blood T cell repertoires in COVID-19. Whole-study context: Sites in the United States, Italy and Spain provided acute and convalescent COVID-19 samples. Sample material is recorded as cDNA or gDNA derived from T cells, B-cell-depleted T cells, or PBMCs.

Per the authors' pipeline: Researchers report that nucleated cell counts were estimated from reference gene primer amplification. Repertoires were generated with immunoSEQ multiplex PCR, while TCRdb's copy carries only in-frame clones and drops some. That table is the source of V, J and clone size, and D and trimming were worked out from the DNA. Of around 250,000 clones in the sample, approximately 86% were seen once. V shed 3 bases and J 1 base; nucleotides not matched to a gene: 7. CDR1 and CDR2 (germline): MGHDK, SYGVNS. This CDR3 region has 16 residues. The specimen was peripheral blood. V usage is TRBV25-1 and J usage is TRBJ2-3, with 7 bases identical to TRBD2. The sequence derives from a young woman with acute or convalescent COVID-19. This CDR3 reads CASSDRGLPRTDTQYF. DNA of the CDR3: TGTGCCAGCAGTGATCGGGGACTACCGCGCACAGATACGCAGTATTTT.